The next 2 T cell receptor beta chains were all read from a single sample in a study of T cells in narcolepsy. The assay was immunoSEQ multiplex PCR, and TCRdb's table has in-frame clones only and misses some. The repertoire holds 30,000 or so clones, with over 80% as singletons. Specimen: CD45RA- memory CD4+ T cells from PBMCs. These receptors originate from a human donor with narcolepsy.

The V gene is TRBV4-2, the J gene TRBJ1-1, with D possibly matching TRBD1 (6 bases). The ends were cut back, 0 bases at V and 2 bases at J, with 10 bases in the middle. The CDR3 totals 15 residues. Per germline, CDR1 LGHNA and CDR2 YNFKEQ. DNA of the CDR3: TGTGCCAGCAGCCAAGAGTGGGACACCAACACTGAAGCTTTCTTT. Translated: CASSQEWDTNTEAFF.

In its sample, this clone was seen once. The genes are TRBV7-2 and TRBJ1-6; D gene uncertain. The CDR3 extends over 14 amino acids. Per the germline V gene, CDR1 is SGHTA and CDR2 is FQGNSA. The V gene lost 6 bases and the J gene lost 11 bases, with 17 bases spanning the gap. The CDR3: CASSVGLPQAPLHF. The CDR3 bases are TGTGCCAGCAGTGTGGGTCTCCCTCAGGCACCCCTCCACTTT.